One and the same sample provided the 25 T cell receptor beta chains below, sequenced in a study of blood T cells in healthy people across ages. The second PCR ran roughly 6 to 11 cycles with a sample-barcoded 5' primer and J-beta primers. TCRdb re-called the 5' RACE reads with MiXCR, one entry per CDR3 protein. Of about 1.5 million distinct CDR3 sequences in the sample, 35% to 45% were seen once. Specimen: blood. Every receptor here comes from a young woman in good health.

This clonotype was found many times. The chain links TRBV12-3 or TRBV12-4 to TRBJ2-1; perhaps D is TRBD1 or TRBD2 (5 bases each). This CDR3 spans 14 amino acids. V was clipped by 3 bases and J by 8 bases, with 14 bases between them. The CDR3, as DNA: TGTGCCAGCAGTTTTGGGGGAACCGGGGATGAGCAGTTCTTC. Its translation: CASSFGGTGDEQFF.

CDR3 sequence (DNA): TGTGCCAGCAGCCCAGGGGGCGGGGGCACTGAAGCTTTCTTT. Its protein is CASSPGGGGTEAFF. This chain joins TRBV3-1 and TRBJ1-1; 8 bases align to TRBD1. V was clipped by 4 bases and J by 4 bases; unmatched bases: 5. Looked up from germline, CDR1 is LGHDT and CDR2 is YNNKEL (reference sequence). This CDR3 has 14 residues.

This clonotype was seen at least ten times. The CDR3 sequence: CAGSGDSTDTQYF. Written as DNA, the CDR3 is TGTGCCGGCTCCGGGGATAGCACAGATACGCAGTATTTT. J is TRBJ2-3 and V is TRBV28; the D gene is possibly TRBD2 (5 bases). The CDR3 covers 13 residues. Germline lookup yields CDR1 MDHEN and CDR2 SYDVKM. V shed 11 bases and J shed 0 bases, with 12 bases lying between them.

The chain combines TRBV4-3 with TRBJ2-3; 7 bases match TRBD2. The CDR3 totals 16 residues. The germline gives CDR1 LGHNA, CDR2 YSLEER. With V trimmed by 4 bases and J by 2 bases, 9 bases remained unmatched. CDR3 nucleotides: TGCGCCAGCAGCCGGACTTGGCGGGAGATCACAGATACGCAGTATTTT. Residues: CASSRTWREITDTQYF.

J is TRBJ2-4 and V is TRBV6-5; D tentatively fits TRBD1 or TRBD2 (5 bases each). The DNA end favors TRBJ2-7, so the J call may be wrong. Germline values: CDR1 MNHEY, CDR2 SVGAGI. The CDR3 sequence is 15 residues long. For the CDR3, the DNA is TGTGCCAGCAGTTACTCGGGGGTACACAAGTACGAGCAGTACTTC. Its protein product is CASSYSGVHKYEQYF.

The chain links TRBV6-5 to TRBJ1-2; 7 nucleotides align to TRBD1. V gave up 7 bases and J gave up 4 bases; unmatched junction bases: 9. Looked up from germline, CDR1 is MNHEY and CDR2 is SVGAGI. CDR3 size: 14 residues. The CDR3 DNA reads as TGTGCCAGCAACCAAGACAGGGCCGGCTATGGCTACACCTTC. Translation: CASNQDRAGYGYTF.

V gene TRBV12-3 or TRBV12-4 combines with J gene TRBJ2-7; 11 bases fit TRBD2. V lost 3 bases, J lost 7 bases, and 17 bases stayed unmatched. CDR3 size: 18 residues. The CDR3 spells CASSLRRGLAELYNEQYF. The CDR3 bases are TGTGCCAGCAGTTTGAGGAGGGGACTAGCGGAACTATACAATGAGCAGTACTTC.

In this sample, this clonotype turned up a few times. The V call is TRBV20-1, the J call TRBJ2-7, with D perhaps matching TRBD2 (6 bases). The CDR3 has 13 amino acids. Germline assignment: CDR1 DFQATT and CDR2 SNEGSKA (reference sequence). The V and J ends lost 5 bases and 0 bases respectively, with 11 bases between them. The DNA for the CDR3 is TGCAGTGCTGTCCGCGGGGTCTCCTACGAGCAGTACTTC. Translation gives CSAVRGVSYEQYF.

The chain has TRBV29-1 and TRBJ2-1; TRBD1 aligns across 7 bases. This CDR3 is built from 15 residues. Germline assignment: CDR1 SQVTM and CDR2 ANQGSEA. V lost 5 bases and J lost 0; bases outside the gene matches: 7. The CDR3 loop is CSVNGQASSYNEQFF. The CDR3, as DNA: TGCAGCGTTAACGGACAGGCCAGCTCCTACAATGAGCAGTTCTTC.

Concerning this clonotype itself: A junction end diverges from the germline sequence, so it may reflect a read error. This chain connects TRBV4-3 to TRBJ1-5, with 7 bases matching TRBD1. This CDR3 is built from 15 residues. Germline values: CDR1 LGHNA, CDR2 YSLEER. Here the CDR3 DNA reads TGCGCCAACAGCCAAGAAACAGGGGTTAGTCAGCCCCAGCATTTT. It yields the protein CANSQETGVSQPQHF.

Regarding this clonotype: One end of the junction does not line up with germline, which may come from a read error. The chain is built from TRBV4-1 and TRBJ2-5, with D perhaps matching TRBD1 or TRBD2 (6 bases each). The CDR3 extends over 13 amino acids. Germline CDR1 and CDR2: MGHRA and YSYEKL. The chain's CDR3 is CASTQWGAETQYF. DNA for the CDR3: TGCGCCAGCACCCAATGGGGGGCTGAGACCCAGTACTTC.

This clonotype appeared a single time. The chain recombines TRBV27 with TRBJ2-3; D may be TRBD1 (6 bases). The CDR3 spans 15 residues. Trimming stripped 1 base from V and 4 bases from J, with 12 bases between. Per germline, CDR1 MNHEY and CDR2 SMNVEV (reference sequence). CDR3 loop: CASSLFPQGSDTQYF. CDR3 nucleotide sequence: TGTGCCAGCAGTTTATTCCCCCAGGGGTCAGATACGCAGTATTTT.

The J gene is TRBJ2-1, the V gene TRBV27, with D perhaps TRBD2 (6 bases). From germline, CDR1 is MNHEY and CDR2 SMNVEV (reference sequence). V shed 8 bases and J shed 4 bases, with 18 bases lying between them. There are 15 residues in the CDR3. CDR3 DNA sequence: TGTGCCAGCTTAAAGTCGACGGGAGCATACAATGAGCAGTTCTTC. The encoded protein is CASLKSTGAYNEQFF.

The chain is built from TRBV12-3 or TRBV12-4 and TRBJ2-1, with TRBD2 as a possible D gene (6 bases). CDR3 length equals 15 residues. Between the trimmed V and J ends, which lost 6 bases and 5 bases, there was a span of 17 bases. CDR3: CASSFLANTNNEQFF. The CDR3 coding sequence is TGTGCCAGCAGCTTTCTAGCGAACACTAACAATGAGCAGTTCTTC.

CDR3 in amino acids: CASSRGGGRYTEAFF. The CDR3 DNA reads as TGTGCCAGCAGCCGGGGGGGCGGCAGGTACACTGAAGCTTTCTTT. The V and J genes are TRBV14 and TRBJ1-1; perhaps TRBD1 as D (6 bases). V was trimmed by 4 bases and J by 3 bases, leaving 15 bases between them. Germline V CDR1 and CDR2: SGHDN, FVKESK. This CDR3 comprises 15 residues.

The CDR3 DNA is TGCAGCGGGGGGTCTGTGGCGGCTGGGTCTATATACGAGCAGTACTTC. Its protein is CSGGSVAAGSIYEQYF. The gene calls are TRBV29-1 and TRBJ2-7; D could derive from TRBD1 or TRBD2 (5 bases each). This CDR3 has 16 amino acids. V was trimmed by 7 bases and J by 4 bases, leaving 26 bases between them. CDR1 is SQVTM and CDR2 is ANQGSEA in the germline V gene.

In this sample, this clonotype turned up once. The chain recombines TRBV7-3 with TRBJ2-1, with 11 bases aligning to TRBD1. The ends lost 5 bases at V and 8 bases at J; junction bases unmatched: 5. Germline V gene lookup returns CDR1 SGHTA and CDR2 FQGTGA. This CDR3 contains 14 residues. The CDR3 is CASSRGQGADEQFF. In DNA form, the CDR3 reads TGTGCCAGCAGCCGTGGACAGGGGGCCGATGAGCAGTTCTTC.

The V gene is TRBV10-3, the J gene TRBJ2-1; perhaps TRBD2 as D (5 bases). Per germline, CDR1 ENHRY and CDR2 SYGVKD. Trimming removed 8 bases from V and 0 bases from J, with 8 bases in between. The CDR3 runs to 13 residues. The CDR3 DNA follows: TGTGCCATCCGTGGGAGCTCCTACAATGAGCAGTTCTTC. It translates to CAIRGSSYNEQFF.

V usage is TRBV4-1 and J usage is TRBJ2-7; D call uncertain. The V end lost 0 bases, the J end lost 3 bases, and 12 bases lay between the germline ends. From germline, CDR1 is MGHRA and CDR2 YSYEKL. The CDR3 has 15 residues. CDR3 protein: CASSQEGPKSYEQYF. CDR3 in DNA: TGCGCCAGCAGCCAAGAAGGACCGAAAAGCTACGAGCAGTACTTC.

This clonotype was counted a few times. The V gene is TRBV7-9, the J gene TRBJ2-7; TRBD2 agrees at 10 bases. J lost 0 bases, V lost 6 bases, and 2 bases had no gene match. CDR1 and CDR2 from the germline V gene are SEHNR and FQNEAQ (reference sequence). The CDR3 length is 14 residues. CDR3 nucleotide sequence: TGTGCCAGCAGGTCTAGCGGGGGCTCCTACGAGCAGTACTTC. Translation gives CASRSSGGSYEQYF.

This rearrangement joins TRBV5-1 to TRBJ2-1; D not resolved. The germline V gene has CDR1 SGHRS and CDR2 YFSETQ. There are 13 residues in the CDR3. The V end lost 4 bases, the J end lost 7 bases, and 12 bases lay between the germline ends. In DNA, the CDR3 is TGCGCCAGCAGCCAGTCGAGTTTTAATGAGCAGTTCTTC. Protein sequence: CASSQSSFNEQFF.

This chain joins TRBV30 and TRBJ2-7; a possible D gene is TRBD1 (5 bases). The V end was cut by 0 bases, the J end by 6 bases, with 15 bases between. The CDR3 sequence is 14 residues long. CDR1 is GTSNPN, CDR2 SVGIG, per germline (reference sequence). The CDR3, as DNA: TGTGCCTGGAGTGTTAAGGGGCCTCGGCTCGAGCAGTACTTC. This translates into CAWSVKGPRLEQYF. Complete variable domain (other parts from reference TRBV30 and TRBJ2-7): SQTIHQWPATLVQPVGSPLSLECTVEGTSNPNLYWYRQAAGRGLQLLFYSVGIGQISSEVPQNLSASRPQDRQFILSSKKLLLSDSGFYLCAWSVKGPRLEQYFGPGTRLTVT.

The chain has TRBV20-1 and TRBJ2-2; perhaps TRBD2 as D (5 bases). Per germline, CDR1 DFQATT and CDR2 SNEGSKA (reference sequence). Trimming cost V 0 bases and J 6 bases, with 11 bases left between them. This CDR3 is built from 14 residues. This CDR3 is CSARDWAGAGELFF. The CDR3, as DNA: TGCAGTGCTAGAGATTGGGCCGGGGCCGGGGAGCTGTTTTTT.

The sample holds a few counts of this clonotype. The chain uses TRBV20-1 and TRBJ2-1, with D perhaps TRBD2 (5 bases). The DNA end is more similar to TRBJ2-7, so the J call may be wrong. The CDR3 is 14 amino acids. Germline V gene lookup returns CDR1 DFQATT and CDR2 SNEGSKA (reference sequence). CDR3 region: CSAKSGLAGNEQYF. The CDR3 DNA is TGCAGTGCTAAGAGCGGTTTGGCTGGCAATGAGCAGTACTTC.

The V and J genes are TRBV15 and TRBJ2-7, with a possible D match to TRBD2 (6 bases). Between the trimmed V and J ends, which lost 0 bases and 2 bases, there was a span of 14 bases. The germline V gene has CDR1 LNHNV and CDR2 YYDKDF (reference sequence). The CDR3 consists of 16 residues. CDR3 amino acids: CATSRDKGRGTYEQYF. The DNA for the CDR3 is TGTGCCACCAGCAGAGATAAGGGACGGGGGACCTACGAGCAGTACTTC.